This T cell receptor beta chain is drawn from a study of cytomegalovirus exposure and HLA in healthy donors. The method was immunoSEQ multiplex PCR; TCRdb's version includes in-frame clones alone and lacks a portion of them. Here the sample spans 150,000 to 200,000 clones, 75% to 90% being singletons. This clone was found once. The antigen remains unidentified. Germline lookup yields CDR1 LGHNA and CDR2 YNFKEQ. Trimming shortened V by 1 base and J by 3 bases, and 16 bases separated the two germline ends. CDR3 length: 16 amino acids. Study-wide results and caveats: Most TCRs appeared rarely, but some public TCRs recurred in many donors. The listing of roughly 160 TCR beta chains classed them as cytomegalovirus-associated. In vitro experiments confirmed that three CMV-associated chains were specific for CMV antigens.

The chain uses TRBV4-2 and TRBJ2-7; possible D gene TRBD1, 6 bases. The specimen sequenced was PBMCs. This TCR came from a man between 18 and 29 years old in good health and CMV-seropositive. The DNA for the CDR3 is TGTGCCAGCAGCCAAGGACCTACAGGGAGTTACTACGAGCAGTACTTC. It translates to CASSQGPTGSYYEQYF.